Below, 5 T cell receptor beta chains from the same sample are listed, as sequenced in a study of blood T cell repertoires in COVID-19. Profiled with immunoSEQ multiplex PCR; TCRdb holds only in-frame clones, not every one. The sample has roughly 180,000 clones; under 85% are singletons. The sequencing input was peripheral blood. The receptor set was obtained from a man between 60 and 75 years old with active or convalescent COVID-19.

CDR3 region: CASSLAGGPSYEQYF. CDR3 bases: TGTGCCAGCAGTCTCGCCGGGGGTCCCTCCTACGAGCAGTACTTC. The chain uses TRBV5-5 and TRBJ2-7; possible D gene TRBD2, 6 bases. Germline-derived CDR1 and CDR2 are SGHKS and YYEKEE (reference sequence). V shed 5 bases and J shed 0 bases, with 15 bases lying between them. CDR3 length equals 15 residues. The whole variable domain, remainder taken from reference TRBV5-5 and TRBJ2-7, is DAGVTQSPTHLIKTRGQQVTLRCSPISGHKSVSWYQQVLGQGPQFIFQYYEKEERGRGNFPDRFSARQFPNYSSELNVNALLLGDSALYLCASSLAGGPSYEQYFGPGTRLTVT.

This clone was counted between two and nine times. This chain uses TRBV11-2 with TRBJ1-6; D is undetermined. V dropped 4 bases and J dropped 0 bases, with 4 bases sitting between them. The germline CDR1 and CDR2 sequences are SGHAT and FQNNGV. The CDR3 has 14 residues. The CDR3 sequence is CASSSSSYNSPLHF. In DNA form, the CDR3 reads TGTGCCAGCAGCTCGAGCTCCTATAATTCACCCCTCCACTTT.

This chain links TRBV6-2 or TRBV6-3 with TRBJ2-1; 7 bases are a match to TRBD2. Looked up from germline, CDR1 is MNHEY and CDR2 is SVGEGT. V trimming: 6 bases; J trimming: 15 bases; junction bases outside the gene matches: 17. The CDR3 extends over 14 amino acids. CDR3 region: CASSVLAEEGNRFF. For the CDR3, the DNA is TGTGCCAGCAGCGTCCTAGCGGAGGAGGGGAATCGGTTCTTC.

The V and J genes are TRBV20-1 and TRBJ2-5; D unresolved. V shed 0 bases and J shed 7 bases, with 6 bases lying between them. This CDR3 has 11 amino acids. CDR1 and CDR2 from the germline V gene are DFQATT and SNEGSKA (reference sequence). The CDR3 DNA sequence: TGCAGTGCTAGAGATAAGAGGACCCAGTACTTC. This sequence encodes CSARDKRTQYF.

This chain uses TRBV11-3 with TRBJ2-6, with D maybe TRBD2 (7 bases). The CDR3 runs to 17 residues. Germline-derived CDR1 and CDR2 are SGHNT and YENEEA. Between the trimmed V and J ends, which lost 3 bases and 3 bases, there was a span of 15 bases. The CDR3 reads CASSLGAGAVGANVLTF. CDR3 DNA sequence: TGTGCCAGCAGCTTGGGTGCGGGGGCGGTTGGGGCCAACGTCCTGACTTTC.